The present TCR beta chain was sequenced within a study of shared clonotypes between healthy human individuals. About this clone itself: Antigen specificity is unknown.

Findings and limits, study-wide: Larger richness was generally estimated for naive than memory subsets.

Trimming took 0 bases from V and 4 from J, leaving 14 bases between them. CDR3 length: 16 amino acids. The germline CDR1 and CDR2 sequences are SGHKS and YYEKEE (reference sequence). TCRdb's copy holds only in-frame clones and misses some; the assay was immunoSEQ multiplex PCR. The repertoire holds over a million clones, roughly 80% seen once, with about 1.5% in the top ten. The sample comprised memory CD4+ T cells sorted from blood. Subset specified: CD45RA-negative fraction. The chain combines TRBV5-5 with TRBJ1-5; D is perhaps TRBD1 (5 bases). This sequence originates from a man younger than 30 in good health. The CDR3 region has the DNA TGTGCCAGCAGCTTGGAGGGGACTTACTTGAATCAGCCCCAGCATTTT. Translating gives CASSLEGTYLNQPQHF.